This TCR beta chain is from a study of blood T cells in healthy people across ages. Study conclusions and caveats: Since the PBMCs were unsorted, naive and antigen-experienced cells could not be conclusively compared. Those diversity estimates obtained from one million T cells were thought to be underestimates.

The length of the CDR3 is 19 residues. The germline V and J ends were trimmed by 0 bases and 3 bases, with 21 bases remaining between them. CDR1 and CDR2 from the germline V gene are MGHRA and YSYEKL. Alongside a J-beta primer mix, a sample-barcoded 5' primer served in a second PCR lasting about 6 to 11 cycles. CDR3-containing paired-end reads numbered at least 2.5 million in each sample. TCRdb reprocessed the 5' RACE reads with MiXCR, giving one entry per CDR3 protein. The table includes 750,000 to 950,000 distinct CDR3 sequences, 50% to 65% detected once. Each of the donors had ten milliliters of peripheral blood drawn into EDTA-treated Vacutainer tubes. On this clonotype: The antigen remains undetermined.

This sequence originates from a man of 80 years or more in good health. The rearrangement links TRBV4-1 to TRBJ1-3; perhaps TRBD1 as D (6 bases). Sequenced sample: blood. The CDR3 region is CASSQDGRTIAGDGNTIYF. CDR3 bases: TGCGCCAGCAGCCAAGATGGTCGGACTATAGCAGGGGATGGAAACACCATATATTTT.